These T cell receptor beta chains were read from a single sample in a study of neurological immune-mediated disorders. Each CDR3 protein is one row after TCRdb ran MiXCR on the 5' RACE reads. There are 53,000 or so distinct CDR3 sequences in the sample; roughly 12% occur only once, and about 10% lies in the top ten. The sequenced material came from PBMCs. These receptors were obtained from an older woman with HTLV-1-associated myelopathy (HAM/TSP). The CDR3 runs from the conserved cysteine through the conserved F or W. The order of the fields is D gene, J gene, V gene, CDR3 length, clone size, CDR3 protein, CDR3 DNA. A D gene is named only where the DNA matches it firmly. Some rows have no size entry. The others give once, few or many, or a class for an expanded clone.

d_call: -
j_call: TRBJ2-7
v_call: TRBV5-1
cdr3_length: 15
clone_size: many
cdr3_aa: CASSPDRAISYEQYF
cdr3_nt: TGCGCCAGCAGCCCAGACCGGGCGATCTCCTACGAGCAGTACTTC

d_call: TRBD2
j_call: TRBJ2-5
v_call: TRBV6-5
cdr3_length: 15
clone_size: many
cdr3_aa: CASSPRTSGSGTQYF
cdr3_nt: TGTGCCAGCAGTCCTCGGACTAGCGGGAGCGGGACCCAGTACTTC

d_call: -
j_call: TRBJ1-5
v_call: TRBV20-1
cdr3_length: 14
clone_size: -
cdr3_aa: CSASGSGFNQPQHF
cdr3_nt: TGCAGTGCTAGTGGGTCAGGGTTCAATCAGCCCCAGCATTTT

d_call: TRBD2
j_call: TRBJ2-3
v_call: TRBV28
cdr3_length: 17
clone_size: many
cdr3_aa: CASSLWASGRFADTQYF
cdr3_nt: TGTGCCAGCAGTTTATGGGCTAGCGGGAGATTTGCAGATACGCAGTATTTT

d_call: TRBD2
j_call: TRBJ2-7
v_call: TRBV6-5
cdr3_length: 15
clone_size: many
cdr3_aa: CASSQTSGSSYEQYF
cdr3_nt: TGTGCCAGCAGTCAGACTAGCGGCAGCTCCTACGAGCAGTACTTC

d_call: -
j_call: TRBJ2-7
v_call: TRBV5-4
cdr3_length: 16
clone_size: many
cdr3_aa: CASSLGGGAAPYEQYF
cdr3_nt: TGTGCCAGCAGCTTGGGGGGCGGGGCTGCCCCCTACGAGCAGTACTTC

d_call: -
j_call: TRBJ2-2
v_call: TRBV6-6
cdr3_length: 17
clone_size: few
cdr3_aa: CASSYEPGMVDTGELFF
cdr3_nt: TGTGCCAGCAGTTACGAACCGGGTATGGTGGACACCGGGGAGCTGTTTTTT

d_call: -
j_call: TRBJ2-2
v_call: TRBV11-2
cdr3_length: 13
clone_size: many
cdr3_aa: CASSSGLTGELFF
cdr3_nt: TGTGCCAGCAGCTCCGGACTCACCGGGGAGCTGTTTTTT

d_call: -
j_call: TRBJ2-4
v_call: TRBV4-1
cdr3_length: 16
clone_size: many
cdr3_aa: CASSQDSGWAKNIQYF
cdr3_nt: TGCGCCAGCAGCCAAGATTCAGGGTGGGCCAAAAACATTCAGTACTTC

d_call: -
j_call: TRBJ2-5
v_call: TRBV7-9
cdr3_length: 14
clone_size: many
cdr3_aa: CASSPRDTQETQYF
cdr3_nt: TGTGCCAGCAGCCCCCGGGACACCCAAGAGACCCAGTACTTC

d_call: TRBD2
j_call: TRBJ2-1
v_call: TRBV7-8
cdr3_length: 15
clone_size: many
cdr3_aa: CASSRSGSSYNEQFF
cdr3_nt: TGTGCCAGCAGCCGTAGCGGGTCCTCCTACAATGAGCAGTTCTTC

d_call: TRBD2
j_call: TRBJ2-2
v_call: TRBV7-9
cdr3_length: 16
clone_size: many
cdr3_aa: CASSLLAVANTGELFF
cdr3_nt: TGTGCCAGCAGCTTACTAGCGGTCGCGAACACCGGGGAGCTGTTTTTT

d_call: -
j_call: TRBJ2-2
v_call: TRBV20-1
cdr3_length: 16
clone_size: few
cdr3_aa: CSAREAGGSNTGELFF
cdr3_nt: TGCAGTGCTAGAGAGGCAGGAGGGTCGAACACCGGGGAGCTGTTTTTT

d_call: -
j_call: TRBJ2-7
v_call: TRBV20-1
cdr3_length: 13
clone_size: many
cdr3_aa: CSARGRNYYEQYF
cdr3_nt: TGCAGTGCCCGGGGACGGAACTACTACGAGCAGTACTTC

d_call: -
j_call: TRBJ1-2
v_call: TRBV20-1
cdr3_length: 14
clone_size: many
cdr3_aa: CSASREKGYYGYTF
cdr3_nt: TGCAGTGCTTCCCGAGAGAAAGGGTATTATGGCTACACCTTC

d_call: -
j_call: TRBJ2-7
v_call: TRBV5-1
cdr3_length: 13
clone_size: many
cdr3_aa: CASNEGSSYEQYF
cdr3_nt: TGCGCCAGCAACGAGGGGAGCTCCTACGAGCAGTACTTC

d_call: TRBD2
j_call: TRBJ2-2
v_call: TRBV27
cdr3_length: 15
clone_size: many
cdr3_aa: CASSFLAGDPGELFF
cdr3_nt: TGTGCCAGCAGTTTCCTAGCGGGAGATCCCGGGGAGCTGTTTTTT

d_call: -
j_call: TRBJ2-3
v_call: TRBV5-1
cdr3_length: 15
clone_size: many
cdr3_aa: CASSLDGTSTDTQYF
cdr3_nt: TGCGCCAGCAGCTTGGACGGGACTAGCACAGATACGCAGTATTTT

d_call: -
j_call: TRBJ1-5
v_call: TRBV7-8
cdr3_length: 15
clone_size: few
cdr3_aa: CANSLEGINNQPQHF
cdr3_nt: TGTGCCAACAGCTTAGAGGGAATCAACAATCAGCCCCAGCATTTT

d_call: TRBD2
j_call: TRBJ2-2
v_call: TRBV12-3/TRBV12-4
cdr3_length: 17
clone_size: many
cdr3_aa: CASSSSAGTSVTGELFF
cdr3_nt: TGTGCCAGCAGTTCCTCCGCGGGGACTAGCGTCACCGGGGAGCTGTTTTTT

d_call: -
j_call: TRBJ1-2
v_call: TRBV5-1
cdr3_length: 16
clone_size: -
cdr3_aa: CASSFTIRDDSYGYTF
cdr3_nt: TGCGCCAGCAGCTTTACAATCCGGGATGATAGCTATGGCTACACCTTC

d_call: TRBD2
j_call: TRBJ2-7
v_call: TRBV20-1
cdr3_length: 16
clone_size: many
cdr3_aa: CSARGLAGIGQYEQYF
cdr3_nt: TGCAGTGCTAGAGGACTAGCGGGAATTGGGCAGTACGAGCAGTACTTC

d_call: TRBD2
j_call: TRBJ2-7
v_call: TRBV6-5
cdr3_length: 14
clone_size: many
cdr3_aa: CASSYERGRYEQYF
cdr3_nt: TGTGCCAGCAGTTACGAGCGGGGGCGCTACGAGCAGTACTTC

d_call: TRBD2
j_call: TRBJ2-4
v_call: TRBV20-1
cdr3_length: 13
clone_size: many
cdr3_aa: CSARPGLESLQYF
cdr3_nt: TGCAGTGCTAGACCGGGACTAGAAAGTCTTCAGTACTTC

d_call: TRBD2
j_call: TRBJ2-3
v_call: TRBV5-1
cdr3_length: 19
clone_size: many
cdr3_aa: CASSSTGLAGGGATDTQYF
cdr3_nt: TGCGCCAGCAGCTCGACGGGACTAGCGGGAGGTGGGGCCACAGATACGCAGTATTTT

d_call: TRBD2
j_call: TRBJ2-5
v_call: TRBV5-1
cdr3_length: 15
clone_size: many
cdr3_aa: CASSQGLAGGETQYF
cdr3_nt: TGCGCCAGCAGCCAGGGACTAGCGGGAGGGGAGACCCAGTACTTC

d_call: -
j_call: TRBJ2-1
v_call: TRBV28
cdr3_length: 12
clone_size: many
cdr3_aa: CASTSRYNEQFF
cdr3_nt: TGTGCCAGCACAAGTAGATACAATGAGCAGTTCTTC

d_call: TRBD2
j_call: TRBJ2-3
v_call: TRBV3-1
cdr3_length: 17
clone_size: many
cdr3_aa: CASSRTSGRGNTDTQYF
cdr3_nt: TGTGCCAGCAGCCGGACTAGCGGGAGGGGAAACACAGATACGCAGTATTTT

d_call: TRBD1
j_call: TRBJ2-7
v_call: TRBV7-9
cdr3_length: 15
clone_size: many
cdr3_aa: CASSSWTGGTYEQYF
cdr3_nt: TGTGCCAGCAGCTCATGGACAGGGGGGACCTACGAGCAGTACTTC

d_call: TRBD2
j_call: TRBJ2-7
v_call: TRBV6-6
cdr3_length: 13
clone_size: few
cdr3_aa: CASSSGTSYEQYF
cdr3_nt: TGTGCCAGCAGTAGCGGGACCTCCTACGAGCAGTACTTC

d_call: -
j_call: TRBJ1-1
v_call: TRBV11-3
cdr3_length: 13
clone_size: many
cdr3_aa: CASMSGVHRWAFF
cdr3_nt: TGTGCCAGCATGTCCGGTGTGCATAGATGGGCTTTCTTT

d_call: -
j_call: TRBJ1-2
v_call: TRBV5-1
cdr3_length: 17
clone_size: -
cdr3_aa: CASSLEAGAGNVGGYTF
cdr3_nt: TGCGCCAGCAGCTTGGAGGCGGGAGCAGGGAATGTCGGTGGCTACACCTTC

d_call: TRBD2
j_call: TRBJ2-7
v_call: TRBV28
cdr3_length: 13
clone_size: many
cdr3_aa: CASRERELGEQYF
cdr3_nt: TGTGCCAGCAGGGAGCGGGAGCTGGGCGAGCAGTACTTC

d_call: -
j_call: TRBJ2-1
v_call: TRBV7-2
cdr3_length: 12
clone_size: many
cdr3_aa: CASSAGRNEQFF
cdr3_nt: TGTGCCAGCAGCGCCGGGCGGAATGAGCAGTTCTTC

d_call: -
j_call: TRBJ2-1
v_call: TRBV27
cdr3_length: 14
clone_size: many
cdr3_aa: CASSRELSYNEQFF
cdr3_nt: TGTGCCAGCAGCCGTGAGTTGTCCTACAATGAGCAGTTCTTC

d_call: -
j_call: TRBJ2-7
v_call: TRBV5-1
cdr3_length: 13
clone_size: many
cdr3_aa: CASSLSTYYEQYF
cdr3_nt: TGCGCCAGCAGCTTGTCGACATACTACGAGCAGTACTTC

d_call: -
j_call: TRBJ2-1
v_call: TRBV20-1
cdr3_length: 15
clone_size: -
cdr3_aa: CSTPITSRVGDEQFF
cdr3_nt: TGCAGCACCCCTATAACTAGCCGGGTGGGCGATGAGCAGTTCTTC

d_call: -
j_call: TRBJ2-3
v_call: TRBV9
cdr3_length: 12
clone_size: few
cdr3_aa: CASSPRGYTQYF
cdr3_nt: TGTGCCAGCAGCCCCCGAGGGTATACGCAGTATTTT

d_call: -
j_call: TRBJ1-1
v_call: TRBV27
cdr3_length: 16
clone_size: many
cdr3_aa: CASSQAGPQGNTEAFF
cdr3_nt: TGTGCCAGCAGCCAAGCGGGACCCCAGGGAAACACTGAAGCTTTCTTT

d_call: -
j_call: TRBJ1-4
v_call: TRBV6-6
cdr3_length: 15
clone_size: many
cdr3_aa: CASRPPGVANEKLFF
cdr3_nt: TGTGCCAGCAGGCCTCCAGGGGTGGCTAATGAAAAACTGTTTTTT

d_call: -
j_call: TRBJ1-2
v_call: TRBV7-9
cdr3_length: 13
clone_size: many
cdr3_aa: CASSPLTGRGYTF
cdr3_nt: TGTGCCAGCAGCCCCTTAACTGGGAGAGGCTACACCTTC

d_call: -
j_call: TRBJ2-1
v_call: TRBV7-6
cdr3_length: 15
clone_size: many
cdr3_aa: CASTEGGVGANEQFF
cdr3_nt: TGTGCCAGCACCGAAGGCGGGGTAGGGGCGAATGAGCAGTTCTTC

d_call: TRBD2
j_call: TRBJ2-3
v_call: TRBV11-2
cdr3_length: 14
clone_size: many
cdr3_aa: CASSQRGGTDTQYF
cdr3_nt: TGTGCCAGCAGCCAGCGGGGGGGTACAGATACGCAGTATTTT